Presented here are 27 T cell receptor beta chains from one specimen sequenced in a study of T cell repertoires in cytomegalovirus infection. Their specific antigens are unknown. TCRdb used MiXCR to reprocess the reads, holding one entry per CDR3 protein. The table includes roughly 80,000 distinct CDR3 sequences, roughly a quarter detected once. The sequencing used CD8+ T cells from cultured PBMCs, collected from culture after CMV antigen stimulation. These receptors were obtained from a human donor in good health (CMV status not recorded). Some clones in this sample may be carry-over from other donors' samples.

This chain connects TRBV6-1 to TRBJ1-4, with 7 bases that match TRBD1. Germline values: CDR1 MNHNS, CDR2 SASEGT. The CDR3 is made up of 14 amino acids. Unmatched junction bases numbered 2, after V lost 2 bases and J lost 5 bases. The CDR3 sequence is CASSERGLNEKLFF. Here the CDR3 DNA reads TGTGCCAGCAGTGAAAGGGGGCTCAATGAAAAACTGTTTTTT.

V gene TRBV4-1 combines with J gene TRBJ1-2; 7 bases are a match to TRBD1. Germline CDR1 MGHRA, CDR2 YSYEKL. Trimming cost V 3 bases and J 7 bases; bases outside gene matches: 11. The CDR3 totals 15 residues. For the CDR3, the DNA is TGCGCCAGCAGCCACCCCCCCGAGGGGGCGGGTGGCTACACCTTC. Translated, it gives CASSHPPEGAGGYTF.

This chain uses TRBV5-6 with TRBJ2-7, with 9 bases lining up with TRBD1. The CDR3 spans 14 residues. Losses at the gene ends were 5 bases for V and 2 bases for J; bases not matched to a gene: 5. Germline V gene data show CDR1 as SGHDT and CDR2 as YYEEEE. The CDR3 coding sequence is TGTGCCAGCAGTTACAGGGGGCCCCCCTACGAGCAGTACTTC. Translation: CASSYRGPPYEQYF.

This clonotype appeared many times. This chain connects TRBV7-2 to TRBJ1-4; the D is unclear. CDR1 and CDR2 (germline): SGHTA, FQGNSA. V dropped 8 bases and J dropped 7 bases, with 14 bases sitting between them. This CDR3 spans 13 amino acids. CDR3 coding DNA: TGTGCCAGCCTCCGGGTGGTCGGTGAAAAACTGTTTTTT. Its translation is CASLRVVGEKLFF.

This clonotype was observed many times. This rearrangement joins TRBV4-1 to TRBJ1-1; maybe TRBD1 (5 bases). V gave up 0 bases and J gave up 1 base, with 12 bases separating them. The CDR3 totals 16 residues. CDR1 MGHRA and CDR2 YSYEKL come from the germline V gene. The CDR3 sequence: CASSQEWDQGNTEAFF. The CDR3 nucleotides are TGCGCCAGCAGCCAAGAGTGGGATCAGGGGAACACTGAAGCTTTCTTT.

This clonotype was seen many times. The V gene is TRBV6-1, the J gene TRBJ2-1, with 9 bases lining up with TRBD1. There are 15 residues in the CDR3. The germline CDR1 and CDR2 sequences are MNHNS and SASEGT. Trimming at V came to 2 bases and at J to 3 bases, leaving 2 bases not matched to a gene. The CDR3 sequence is CASSEMGQGYNEQFF. DNA of the CDR3: TGTGCCAGCAGTGAAATGGGACAGGGCTACAATGAGCAGTTCTTC.

The genes are TRBV27 and TRBJ2-1; D unclear. CDR3 length: 13 residues. Trimming removed 2 bases from V and 4 bases from J, with 6 bases in between. From germline, CDR1 is MNHEY and CDR2 SMNVEV (reference sequence). The CDR3 protein is CASSLVRYNEQFF. In DNA, the CDR3 is TGTGCCAGCAGTTTAGTTCGGTACAATGAGCAGTTCTTC.

The gene calls are TRBV11-2 and TRBJ1-2; a possible D gene is TRBD1 (5 bases). Germline CDR1 reads SGHAT; CDR2 reads FQNNGV. The CDR3 is 14 residues long. Trimming pared 1 base from V and 2 bases from J, leaving 8 bases between. The CDR3 DNA sequence: TGTGCCAGCAGCTTAGTCGGGGACAACTATGGCTACACCTTC. It translates to CASSLVGDNYGYTF.

The V call is TRBV6-5, the J call TRBJ1-1, with D perhaps matching TRBD1 (6 bases). The germline gives CDR1 MNHEY, CDR2 SVGAGI. The CDR3 contains 15 residues. With 2 bases removed from V and 7 bases from J, the gap between germline ends came to 17 bases. The CDR3 nucleotides read TGTGCCAGCAGTTACAGAGGGGGATACGATAATGAAGCTTTCTTT. Translating gives CASSYRGGYDNEAFF.

This clonotype was counted ten times or more. This chain uses TRBV20-1 with TRBJ1-6; 7 positions agree with TRBD1. The CDR3 sequence is 14 residues long. V shed 1 base, J shed 6 bases, and the junction held 3 bases outside the gene matches. CDR1 is DFQATT and CDR2 is SNEGSKA in the germline V gene (reference sequence). The CDR3 region is CSARGQGGNSPLHF. CDR3 in DNA: TGCAGTGCTAGAGGACAGGGAGGTAATTCACCCCTCCACTTT.

The rearrangement links TRBV4-2 to TRBJ1-3; the D gene is possibly TRBD1 (5 bases). CDR3 length: 16 amino acids. From germline, CDR1 is LGHNA and CDR2 YNFKEQ. V lost 4 bases to trimming and J lost 0 bases, with 13 bases between them. The CDR3: CASSPLTGSSGNTIYF. The CDR3, as DNA: TGTGCCAGCAGCCCGCTTACAGGCTCCTCTGGAAACACCATATATTTT.

This clonotype was counted between two and nine times. The chain is built from TRBV6-2 or TRBV6-3 and TRBJ1-1; D unclear. Deletions cut 5 bases from V and 7 bases from J, with 11 bases between. This CDR3 contains 12 residues. The germline gives CDR1 MNHEY, CDR2 SVGEGT. The CDR3 loop is CASSPNVNEAFF. In DNA, the CDR3 is TGTGCCAGCAGTCCGAATGTTAATGAAGCTTTCTTT.

This clonotype has at least ten counts. The V gene is TRBV11-3, the J gene TRBJ1-1; possible D gene TRBD1, 5 bases. The CDR3 sequence is 12 residues long. Germline CDR1 is SGHNT and CDR2 is YENEEA. The V end was cut by 4 bases, the J end by 8 bases, with 11 bases between. The CDR3 protein is CASSSGGAEAFF. The DNA for the CDR3 is TGTGCCAGCAGCTCGGGGGGTGCAGAAGCTTTCTTT.

The rearrangement joins TRBV6-5 to TRBJ2-7; 10 bases map to TRBD2. The germline V gene has CDR1 MNHEY and CDR2 SVGAGI. The CDR3 sequence is 14 residues long. Unmatched junction bases numbered 4, after V lost 5 bases and J lost 3 bases. The CDR3 coding sequence is TGTGCCAGCAGTGTCTCTAGCGGGGGCTACGAGCAGTACTTC. Amino acid sequence: CASSVSSGGYEQYF.

This clonotype has a handful of counts. The chain has TRBV12-3 or TRBV12-4 and TRBJ2-5; the match to TRBD2 covers 11 bases. V gave up 6 bases and J gave up 5 bases; unmatched junction bases: 8. The CDR3 spans 15 residues. CDR3 DNA sequence: TGTGCCAGCAGGACTAGCGGGGTCTTTAGGGAGACCCAGTACTTC. It is translated as CASRTSGVFRETQYF.

This rearrangement joins TRBV5-4 to TRBJ2-3, with a possible D match to TRBD1 (5 bases). From germline, CDR1 is SGHNT and CDR2 YYREEE (reference sequence). This CDR3 is 15 amino acids long. Trimming left V 4 bases short and J 2 bases short, with 14 bases between. The CDR3 spells CASSQQDLITDTQYF. In DNA form, the CDR3 reads TGTGCCAGCAGCCAACAGGACCTCATCACAGATACGCAGTATTTT.

This clonotype was detected a few times. This chain connects TRBV27 to TRBJ2-1; 8 positions match TRBD2. Germline CDR1 MNHEY, CDR2 SMNVEV (reference sequence). The CDR3 loop spans 14 amino acids. The trim removed 3 bases at V and 7 bases at J, leaving 5 bases unmatched. CDR3 in amino acids: CASSLREEWNEQFF. As DNA, the CDR3 is TGTGCCAGCAGTTTGCGGGAGGAATGGAATGAGCAGTTCTTC.

This clonotype has at least ten counts. The gene calls are TRBV12-3 or TRBV12-4 and TRBJ1-5, with D uncertain. The CDR3 loop spans 14 amino acids. Deletions cut 1 base from V and 0 bases from J, with 4 bases between. The chain's CDR3 is CASSLGHSNQPQHF. The DNA for the CDR3 is TGTGCCAGCAGTTTAGGACATAGCAATCAGCCCCAGCATTTT.

This clonotype was picked up a small number of times. V and J are TRBV27 and TRBJ2-3; D is unresolved. Trimming removed 0 bases from V and 4 bases from J, with 11 bases in between. Germline V CDR1 and CDR2: MNHEY, SMNVEV (reference sequence). CDR3 length: 15 amino acids. The CDR3 nucleotides read TGTGCCAGCAGTTTATCCCAGAACGACGCAGATACGCAGTATTTT. Translating it yields CASSLSQNDADTQYF.

Ten or more counts support this clonotype. This chain joins TRBV11-2 and TRBJ2-7, with D possibly TRBD2 on 5 matching bases. Deletions cut 4 bases from V and 3 bases from J, with 10 bases between. The germline CDR1 and CDR2 sequences are SGHAT and FQNNGV. The CDR3 is 13 amino acids. The CDR3 loop is CASSSQAGYEQYF. The CDR3 DNA follows: TGTGCCAGCAGCTCCCAGGCGGGCTACGAGCAGTACTTC.

This clonotype appeared a few times. The V and J genes are TRBV19 and TRBJ2-7; 9 positions agree with TRBD2. Germline values: CDR1 LNHDA, CDR2 SQIVND (reference sequence). The ends lost 3 bases at V and 3 bases at J; junction bases unmatched: 12. The CDR3 has 17 amino acids. The CDR3 spells CASSIAEAGGPIYEQYF. CDR3 bases: TGTGCCAGTAGTATCGCCGAGGCGGGAGGGCCCATCTACGAGCAGTACTTC.

The genes are TRBV6-2 or TRBV6-3 and TRBJ2-1; tentatively, D is TRBD2 (7 bases). This CDR3 has 17 amino acids. Germline V gene lookup returns CDR1 MNHEY and CDR2 SVGEGT. The V end was cut by 8 bases, the J end by 0 bases, with 20 bases between. The CDR3 DNA reads as TGTGCCAGCCGAGGGGGGGGGCAAGTGAGCTCCTACAATGAGCAGTTCTTC. It yields the protein CASRGGGQVSSYNEQFF.

This sequence joins TRBV10-3 and TRBJ2-7; D ambiguous. Germline V CDR1 and CDR2: ENHRY, SYGVKD. CDR3 length: 14 residues. With 1 base removed from V and 3 bases from J, the gap between germline ends came to 10 bases. CDR3 sequence (DNA): TGTGCCATCAGTGAGTTGGCTCTCGTCTACGAGCAGTACTTC. Residues: CAISELALVYEQYF.

This clonotype was observed a handful of times. J is TRBJ2-1 and V is TRBV10-1; D call uncertain. The CDR3 totals 12 residues. CDR1 and CDR2 (germline): WNHNN, SYGVQD (reference sequence). V was cut by 2 bases and J by 6 bases, with 5 bases left in between. CDR3 sequence: CASSETGNEQFF. In DNA form, the CDR3 reads TGCGCCAGCAGTGAGACGGGCAATGAGCAGTTCTTC.

There are many counts of this clonotype. The V call is TRBV10-3, the J call TRBJ2-7; weak D call: TRBD1 (6 bases). The length of the CDR3 is 14 residues. The V gene's germline CDR1 is ENHRY and CDR2 SYGVKD. The V end lost 2 bases, the J end lost 3 bases, and 11 bases lay between the germline ends. Here the CDR3 reads CAISEDGRGYEQYF. Here the CDR3 DNA reads TGTGCCATCAGTGAGGATGGCAGGGGCTACGAGCAGTACTTC.

Notes on this clonotype: This clone may be a read error of a much larger clone one base away. This rearrangement joins TRBV12-3 or TRBV12-4 to TRBJ2-1; D possibly corresponds to TRBD1 (5 bases). The length of the CDR3 is 13 residues. Trimming stripped 10 bases from V and 6 bases from J, with 16 bases between. CDR3 amino acids: CANTFGRANEQFF. DNA for the CDR3: TGTGCCAACACCTTCGGCAGGGCCAATGAGCAGTTCTTC.

For this clonotype: Since a much larger clone is just one base distant, this may be a read error. The CDR3 does not close with the conserved phenylalanine or tryptophan, likely indicating a read error. The chain has TRBV13 and TRBJ2-7, with 9 bases aligning to TRBD1. The CDR3 spans 15 residues. V was pared by 2 bases and J by 5 bases, with 7 bases of the junction left unmatched. Germline-derived CDR1 and CDR2 are PRHDT and FYEKMQ (reference sequence). DNA of the CDR3: TGTGCCAGCAGCTTAACAGGGGGCGAAATAGACGAGCAGTACTTA. Protein: CASSLTGGEIDEQYL.